These T cell receptor beta chains were read from a single sample in a study of OX40 agonist ivuxolimab in advanced cancers. Using immunoSEQ multiplex PCR, the repertoire was profiled, and TCRdb retains in-frame clones only, with some absent. The sample includes tens of thousands of clones, roughly 80% of them seen just once. The input for sequencing was CD4+ or CD8+ T cells sorted from blood, taken in a trial of the OX40 agonist ivuxolimab. Receptor source: an adult with an advanced solid tumor such as melanoma, head and neck, liver or kidney cancer. The CDR3 runs from the conserved cysteine through the conserved F or W. A D gene is named only where the DNA matches it firmly. Expanded clones get a size class; other rows say once, few or many, or leave the size out.

CAIRPGLAGGTDTQYF	TGTGCCATCAGGCCGGGACTAGCGGGAGGCACAGATACGCAGTATTTT	-	TRBJ2-3	TRBD2	TRBV10-3
CASRRQGEDGYTF	TGTGCCAGCAGACGCCAGGGGGAGGATGGCTACACCTTC	few	TRBJ1-2	TRBD1	TRBV28
CASSLSRSGLNTEAFF	TGTGCCAGCAGTTTATCTAGATCGGGTCTGAACACTGAAGCTTTCTTT	-	TRBJ1-1	-	TRBV27
CASTSGRNTGELFF	TGTGCTAGTACATCTGGCCGCAACACCGGGGAGCTGTTTTTT	-	TRBJ2-2	-	TRBV12-5
CASSLGGGVSYEQYF	TGTGCCAGCAGCTTAGGTGGGGGAGTCTCCTACGAGCAGTACTTC	-	TRBJ2-7	-	TRBV11-2
CASSLDDRYGYTF	TGTGCCAGCAGCTTAGATGACCGCTATGGCTACACCTTC	-	TRBJ1-2	-	TRBV7-8
CASSDSGNTEAFF	TGTGCCAGCTCCGACAGCGGGAACACTGAAGCTTTCTTT	-	TRBJ1-1	-	TRBV18
CASSPPEVLGYGYTF	TGTGCCAGCAGCCCGCCCGAAGTGTTAGGCTATGGCTACACCTTC	-	TRBJ1-2	-	TRBV7-9
CASSFQSGTSRYF	TGTGCCAGCAGTTTCCAATCCGGGACTTCCAGATATTTT	few	TRBJ1-3	-	TRBV28
CASRITGASDSPLHF	TGCGCCAGCAGAATAACAGGGGCGAGTGATTCACCCCTCCACTTT	-	TRBJ1-6	TRBD1	TRBV5-1
CASSFSGVRTYNEQFF	TGTGCCAGCAGCTTTTCAGGGGTCAGGACGTACAATGAGCAGTTCTTC	-	TRBJ2-1	-	TRBV5-6
CAISGPGQGLSYNEQFF	TGTGCCATCAGTGGCCCCGGACAGGGACTCTCCTACAATGAGCAGTTCTTC	-	TRBJ2-1	TRBD1	TRBV10-3
CAISPYLTYEQYF	TGTGCCATCAGTCCGTACCTCACCTACGAGCAGTACTTC	-	TRBJ2-7	-	TRBV10-3
CASSKGQGLILAKNIQYF	TGTGCCAGCAGCAAGGGACAGGGGTTAATTCTAGCCAAAAACATTCAGTACTTC	-	TRBJ2-4	TRBD1	TRBV5-6
CSVVGGTSGSYEQYF	TGCAGCGTTGTGGGCGGGACATCTGGCTCCTACGAGCAGTACTTC	once	TRBJ2-7	-	TRBV29-1
CASSLGGGTEAFF	TGTGCCAGCAGCTTAGGAGGCGGCACTGAAGCTTTCTTT	-	TRBJ1-1	-	TRBV7-2
CASNPSRGNQPQHF	TGTGCCAGCAACCCAAGTAGGGGCAATCAGCCCCAGCATTTT	few	TRBJ1-5	-	TRBV2
CASSPPGTGVGNEQFF	TGTGCCAGCAGCCCACCCGGGACAGGGGTAGGCAATGAGCAGTTCTTC	-	TRBJ2-1	TRBD1	TRBV5-4
CASSEYREETYGYTF	TGTGCCAGCAGTGAATACAGGGAAGAAACCTATGGCTACACCTTC	few	TRBJ1-2	-	TRBV2
CASSFTIGNTEAFF	TGCGCCAGCAGCTTTACCATCGGGAACACTGAAGCTTTCTTT	-	TRBJ1-1	-	TRBV5-1
CASSKSQGSSAEAFF	TGTGCCAGCAGTAAGAGTCAGGGCAGTTCGGCTGAAGCTTTCTTT	-	TRBJ1-1	-	TRBV6-5
CASSQLGTGLHQPQHF	TGTGCCAGCAGCCAATTGGGGACAGGGCTTCATCAGCCCCAGCATTTT	-	TRBJ1-5	TRBD1	TRBV4-2
CASSPRRWTGGEQSQPQHF	TGTGCCAGCAGCCCCCGCCGTTGGACAGGGGGGGAGCAGAGTCAGCCCCAGCATTTT	few	TRBJ1-5	TRBD1	TRBV28
CASSLDSNEKLFF	TGCGCCAGCAGCTTGGACTCTAATGAAAAACTGTTTTTT	few	TRBJ1-4	-	TRBV5-1
CSVEDRGGSTEAFF	TGCAGCGTTGAAGATCGGGGGGGTAGCACTGAAGCTTTCTTT	-	TRBJ1-1	-	TRBV29-1
CASSPGTYNEQFF	TGTGCCAGCAGCCCCGGGACCTACAATGAGCAGTTCTTC	few	TRBJ2-1	-	TRBV7-3
CASSTTSPGQNSPLHF	TGTGCCAGTAGTACTACGAGTCCGGGACAGAATTCACCCCTCCACTTT	-	TRBJ1-6	TRBD1	TRBV19
CASSLGHRYEQYF	TGTGCCAGCAGTTTAGGTCACCGCTACGAGCAGTACTTC	once	TRBJ2-7	-	TRBV28